This TCR beta chain is drawn from a study of blood T cell repertoires in COVID-19 (dated by TCRdb to 2018 to 2021). In the study overall: Samples from collaborators originated in the United States, Italy and Spain and spanned both the acute and convalescent phases of COVID-19. The prospective study material was composed of cDNA or gDNA derived from T cells, B-cell-depleted T cells, or PBMCs. The dataset comprised deeply sampled blood TCRbeta repertoires from subjects exposed to, actively infected with, or recovered from COVID-19. The repertoires were released in a freely available public database intended as a resource for research on the immune response to SARS-CoV-2. Samples were obtained from the ongoing ImmuneRACE study (first 160 participants) and from over a thousand subjects provided by 6 global collaborators. Nearly every sample came with metadata listing a de-identified subject ID, COVID-19 status, age in years and sex. Where HLA class I and class II types were available, the types were taken from metadata supplied by the sample provider, not from assay-based typing.

The research as a whole found: How much clinical and demographic metadata was included differed by source and by participant, and the metadata was provided uncurated.

In the case of this clone: Its antigen is currently not known. Nothing much larger sits one base from this clone, and base qualities are not available.

Reading from cysteine to phenylalanine, the CDR3 counts 14 amino acids. CDR3 DNA only is kept here, 42 bases in frame from base 1. Germline trimming: 4 bases from V, 7 bases from J; junction bases outside gene matches: 4. Reading the germline V gene (reference sequence) gives CDR1 LNHDA and CDR2 SQIVND. The collaborating institutions used their own protocols to collect whole blood in K2EDTA tubes. For TCRbeta analysis, collaborator samples were shipped as frozen whole blood, as isolated PBMCs, or as DNA extracted from either sample type. TCRbeta CDR3 regions were amplified from genomic DNA by means of the immunoSEQ Assay, a bias-controlled multiplex PCR. The paper's processing steps were these. Nucleated cell counts per sample were estimated from amplification of reference gene primers within the assay. Sequence reads were collapsed and filtered to measure the absolute abundance of every unique TCRbeta CDR3 rearrangement. For each sample, productive Simpson clonality was calculated by taking the square root of Simpson's diversity index across productive rearrangements. The table was pulled from immuneACCESS by TCRdb, which kept in-frame rearrangements only. Such tables lose some clones; where checked, under half of the loss comes from unresolved V genes, and the rest has no known cause. The DNA gave D and trimming, while V, J and clone size come from that table. This sample holds approximately 27,000 clones; over 75% were observed only once. The top ten constitute around 69% of the sample.

Sequenced input: peripheral blood. The chain is encoded by TRBV19 joined to TRBJ1-6; a stretch of 7 junction bases matches TRBD1. This TCR was sampled from an older man with acute or convalescent COVID-19. CDR3 sequence: CASSTGQENSPLHF. The DNA is as follows: TGTGCCAGTAGTACAGGACAGGAGAATTCACCCCTCCACTTT.